This entry is about one T cell receptor beta chain. The CDR3 covers 13 residues. V lost 0 bases to trimming and J lost 8 bases, with 11 bases between them. The germline gives CDR1 SGHNT, CDR2 YYREEE (reference sequence). The data were obtained in a study of brain T cells in children with intractable seizures. The sequenced cases were selected for having the highest brain T cell transcript signatures. Method: immunoSEQ multiplex PCR; TCRdb's copy keeps in-frame clones and lacks some. The data hold approximately 23,000 clones, with around 94% observed a single time. The rearrangement joins TRBV5-4 to TRBJ1-2; D possibly corresponds to TRBD1 (6 bases). The clonotype originates from a boy between 10 and 17 years old with focal cortical dysplasia and intractable seizures. The source was peripheral blood, collected at surgery. The CDR3 nucleotides read TGTGCCAGCAGCTTGGAGGGGGGCGGCGGCTACACCTTC. Amino acids: CASSLEGGGGYTF. Together with reference TRBV5-4 and TRBJ1-2, the CDR3 gives the full variable domain: ETGVTQSPTHLIKTRGQQVTLRCSSQSGHNTVSWYQQALGQGPQFIFQYYREEENGRGNFPPRFSGLQFPNYSSELNVNALELDDSALYLCASSLEGGGGYTFGSGTRLTVV.